The 21 T cell receptor beta chains in this list originate from one sample, sequenced in a study of T cells in Graves' hyperthyroidism and ophthalmopathy. TCR beta CDR3 region amplification was performed from RNA transcripts. Carried out on the TCR CDR3, a first-round RT-PCR used the HTBI primer set. TCRdb analysed the multiplex PCR reads with MiXCR anew, one entry per CDR3 protein. The top ten clones hold roughly 44% of a sample with 560,000 or so distinct CDR3 sequences, roughly 21% of them seen once. Sequenced: blood. These TCRs come from a man aged 40-49 years with Graves' ophthalmopathy.

This clonotype was counted between two and nine times. The chain employs TRBV30 and TRBJ1-4; 9 nucleotides match TRBD1. The CDR3 runs 14 residues. Trimming at V came to 0 bases and at J to 10 bases, leaving 6 bases not matched to a gene. Germline loops: CDR1 GTSNPN, CDR2 SVGIG (reference sequence). CDR3 region: CAWSVHRGRAKLFF. Written as DNA, the CDR3 is TGTGCCTGGAGTGTACACAGGGGGCGAGCAAAACTGTTTTTT.

There are a few counts of this clonotype. The genes are TRBV5-4 and TRBJ1-1; unclear D gene. V was cut by 2 bases and J by 1 base, with 9 bases left in between. The CDR3 runs 14 residues. The V gene's germline CDR1 is SGHNT and CDR2 YYREEE (reference sequence). The CDR3 DNA is TGTGCCAGCAGCTTCACAATCGGGAACACTGAAGCTTTCTTT. This gives the protein CASSFTIGNTEAFF.

This clonotype was counted ten times or more. The chain combines TRBV30 with TRBJ2-7, with 8 nucleotides matching TRBD2. This CDR3 spans 13 amino acids. Germline CDR1 GTSNPN, CDR2 SVGIG (reference sequence). Unmatched junction bases numbered 4, after V lost 2 bases and J lost 4 bases. CDR3 region: CAWSSGSRYEQYF. CDR3 DNA sequence: TGTGCCTGGAGTAGCGGGAGTAGGTACGAGCAGTACTTC.

This clonotype appeared a few times. This chain connects TRBV19 to TRBJ1-5, with D possibly being TRBD1 (5 bases). The length of the CDR3 is 14 residues. Trimming removed 7 bases at V and 7 bases at J, with 17 bases between. The germline V gene has CDR1 LNHDA and CDR2 SQIVND (reference sequence). In DNA, the CDR3 is TGTGCCAGTACCCCGGGGGGGGTAAAGCAGCCCCAGCATTTT. It yields the protein CASTPGGVKQPQHF.

This clonotype came up a few times. This chain uses TRBV19 with TRBJ2-7, with TRBD1 matching 9 bases. Unmatched junction bases numbered 10, after V lost 9 bases and J lost 1 base. Per germline, CDR1 LNHDA and CDR2 SQIVND (reference sequence). This CDR3 has 15 residues. CDR3 protein: CASSGTGSLSYEQYF. The CDR3 nucleotides are TGTGCCAGCTCCGGGACAGGGAGTCTATCCTACGAGCAGTACTTC.

This sequence joins TRBV18 and TRBJ1-1; a possible D gene is TRBD1 (5 bases). Trimming took 8 bases from V and 1 from J, leaving 20 bases between them. Germline V gene sequence: CDR1 KGHSH, CDR2 LQKENI. The CDR3 totals 16 residues. This chain's CDR3 is CASRTGGPATNTEAFF. In DNA form, the CDR3 reads TGTGCCAGCCGAACGGGGGGTCCAGCTACGAACACTGAAGCTTTCTTT. The full variable domain, rest sourced from reference TRBV18 and TRBJ1-1, is NAGVMQNPRHLVRRRGQEARLRCSPMKGHSHVYWYRQLPEEGLKFMVYLQKENIIDESGMPKERFSAEFPKEGPSILRIQQVVRGDSAAYFCASRTGGPATNTEAFFGQGTRLTVV.

This clonotype was recorded a few times. V usage is TRBV3-1 and J usage is TRBJ1-3; D gene ambiguous. The CDR3 has 15 amino acids. The ends were cut back, 2 bases at V and 4 bases at J, with 12 bases in the middle. Germline values: CDR1 LGHDT, CDR2 YNNKEL (reference sequence). CDR3: CASSQKGLTGNTIYF. CDR3 nucleotides: TGTGCCAGCAGCCAAAAAGGGCTTACCGGAAACACCATATATTTT. The full variable domain, in which reference TRBV3-1 and TRBJ1-3 provide the parts outside the CDR3, is DTAVSQTPKYLVTQMGNDKSIKCEQNLGHDTMYWYKQDSKKFLKIMFSYNNKELIINETVPNRFSPKSPDKAHLNLHINSLELGDSAVYFCASSQKGLTGNTIYFGEGSWLTVV.

This sequence joins TRBV30 and TRBJ1-2; the match to TRBD1 covers 8 bases. The junction had 8 bases not matched to a gene; V was cut back by 3 bases and J by 5 bases. The CDR3 sequence is 14 residues long. Germline CDR1 and CDR2: GTSNPN and SVGIG (reference sequence). The CDR3 region is CAWRPGTGLYGYTF. The CDR3, as DNA: TGTGCCTGGAGGCCCGGGACAGGTCTTTATGGCTACACCTTC.

The sample holds a few counts of this clonotype. The gene calls are TRBV28 and TRBJ1-3; TRBD1 aligns across 7 bases. The CDR3 is made up of 14 amino acids. J lost 4 bases, V lost 4 bases, and 4 bases had no gene match. CDR1 is MDHEN, CDR2 SYDVKM, per germline. CDR3: CASSSDRVGNTIYF. CDR3 nucleotide sequence: TGTGCCAGCAGTTCCGACAGGGTAGGAAACACCATATATTTT.

This clonotype has just a few counts. The chain recombines TRBV6-5 with TRBJ2-1; 9 nucleotides align to TRBD2. The V and J ends lost 2 bases and 3 bases, in that order; junction bases with no gene match: 20. In germline, CDR1 is MNHEY, CDR2 SVGAGI. This CDR3 is 21 amino acids long. In DNA, the CDR3 is TGTGCCAGCAGTTACCCCCTGAGGGACGCGGGAGGGCCTGCGGACTACAATGAGCAGTTCTTC. This sequence encodes CASSYPLRDAGGPADYNEQFF.

In this sample, this clonotype turned up a few times. The rearrangement joins TRBV7-3 to TRBJ2-3; 10 bases are a match to TRBD2. The CDR3 loop spans 14 amino acids. The germline gives CDR1 SGHTA, CDR2 FQGTGA. J was trimmed by 5 bases and V by 4 bases; bases with no gene match: 3. CDR3 nucleotides: TGTGCCAGCAGCTCTAGCGGGAGAGGAGATACGCAGTATTTT. Amino acid sequence: CASSSSGRGDTQYF.

The chain is built from TRBV28 and TRBJ2-7, with 11 bases aligning to TRBD2. The CDR3 length is 16 residues. J lost 1 base, V lost 5 bases, and 7 bases had no gene match. Germline loops: CDR1 MDHEN, CDR2 SYDVKM. CDR3 coding DNA: TGTGCCAGCAGTCTAAAGGGGACTAGCGGATCCTACGAGCAGTACTTC. Protein sequence: CASSLKGTSGSYEQYF.

This clonotype was counted once. The genes are TRBV6-1 and TRBJ2-6; weak D call: TRBD1 (6 bases). With 6 bases removed from V and 0 bases from J, the gap between germline ends came to 9 bases. Germline assignment: CDR1 MNHNS and CDR2 SASEGT. The CDR3 consists of 15 residues. CDR3 in amino acids: CASSKGGSGANVLTF. CDR3 bases: TGTGCCAGCAGCAAAGGGGGCTCTGGGGCCAACGTCCTGACTTTC.

The chain is built from TRBV6-1 and TRBJ2-3; D is unresolved. V was cut by 5 bases and J by 0 bases, with 6 bases left in between. Per the germline V gene, CDR1 is MNHNS and CDR2 is SASEGT. The CDR3 totals 13 residues. The CDR3: CASSRVSTDTQYF. The CDR3 nucleotides read TGTGCCAGCAGTCGGGTTAGCACAGATACGCAGTATTTT.

This clonotype was seen ten or more times. The J gene is TRBJ2-1, the V gene TRBV3-1; the match to TRBD1 covers 7 bases. J lost 8 bases, V lost 2 bases, and 9 bases had no gene match. From germline, CDR1 is LGHDT and CDR2 YNNKEL (reference sequence). There are 15 residues in the CDR3. CDR3: CASSQITGVGDEQFF. The CDR3 DNA follows: TGTGCCAGCAGCCAAATCACAGGGGTCGGGGATGAGCAGTTCTTC.

The CDR3 DNA follows: TGTGCCAGCAGCCCGAGACTAGCGTCGAACACCGGGGAGCTGTTTTTT. Protein: CASSPRLASNTGELFF. V gene TRBV3-1 combines with J gene TRBJ2-2, with 8 bases identical to TRBD2. Trimming took 4 bases from V and 0 from J; bases not matched to a gene: 4. This CDR3 is 16 amino acids long. Germline-derived CDR1 and CDR2 are LGHDT and YNNKEL (reference sequence).

This clonotype was detected many times. V usage is TRBV11-3 and J usage is TRBJ1-1, with a tentative D call TRBD1 (5 bases). CDR3 length equals 12 residues. V lost 5 bases to trimming and J lost 7 bases, with 11 bases between them. In germline, CDR1 is SGHNT, CDR2 YENEEA. The CDR3 region has the DNA TGTGCCAGCAGCCCCATGGGGGGTGAAGCTTTCTTT. The encoded protein is CASSPMGGEAFF.

The rearrangement links TRBV7-8 to TRBJ2-3; D is unresolved. The CDR3 sequence is 15 residues long. V lost 1 base and J lost 2, with 10 bases in between. The germline V gene has CDR1 SGHVS and CDR2 FQNEAQ. In nucleotides, the CDR3 is TGTGCCAGCAGCTTAGGAGTGGCCTACACAGATACGCAGTATTTT. Amino acids: CASSLGVAYTDTQYF.

CDR3 residues: CASSMGDSTGELFF. CDR3 nucleotide sequence: TGTGCCAGTAGTATGGGCGACAGTACCGGGGAGCTGTTTTTT. This sequence joins TRBV19 and TRBJ2-2; D may be TRBD1 (5 bases). CDR3 size: 14 residues. Germline assignment: CDR1 LNHDA and CDR2 SQIVND (reference sequence). V was trimmed by 3 bases and J by 5 bases, leaving 10 bases between them.

The V and J genes are TRBV5-4 and TRBJ2-7; D is possibly TRBD1 (6 bases). This CDR3 is 14 amino acids long. Trimming stripped 4 bases from V and 1 base from J, with 12 bases between. In germline, CDR1 is SGHNT, CDR2 YYREEE (reference sequence). The CDR3 DNA follows: TGTGCCAGCAGCCGCATGGACAGTTCCTACGAGCAGTACTTC. This gives the protein CASSRMDSSYEQYF.

This sequence joins TRBV20-1 and TRBJ1-2, with 8 bases lining up with TRBD1. This CDR3 is 12 amino acids long. Germline loops: CDR1 DFQATT, CDR2 SNEGSKA (reference sequence). The CDR3: CGLVTGGYGYTF. The CDR3 region has the DNA TGCGGACTAGTTACAGGGGGATATGGCTACACCTTC.